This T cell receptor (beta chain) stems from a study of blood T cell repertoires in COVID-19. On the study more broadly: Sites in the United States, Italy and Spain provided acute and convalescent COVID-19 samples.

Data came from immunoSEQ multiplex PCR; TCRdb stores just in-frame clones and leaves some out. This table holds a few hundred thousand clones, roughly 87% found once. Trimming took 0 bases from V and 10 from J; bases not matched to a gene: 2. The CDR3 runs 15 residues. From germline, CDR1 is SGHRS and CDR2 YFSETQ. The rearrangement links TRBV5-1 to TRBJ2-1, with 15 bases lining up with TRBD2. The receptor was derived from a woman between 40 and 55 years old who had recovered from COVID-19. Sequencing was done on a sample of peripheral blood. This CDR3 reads CASSLGTSGGAEQFF. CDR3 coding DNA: TGCGCCAGCAGCTTGGGGACTAGCGGGGGGGCCGAGCAGTTCTTC.